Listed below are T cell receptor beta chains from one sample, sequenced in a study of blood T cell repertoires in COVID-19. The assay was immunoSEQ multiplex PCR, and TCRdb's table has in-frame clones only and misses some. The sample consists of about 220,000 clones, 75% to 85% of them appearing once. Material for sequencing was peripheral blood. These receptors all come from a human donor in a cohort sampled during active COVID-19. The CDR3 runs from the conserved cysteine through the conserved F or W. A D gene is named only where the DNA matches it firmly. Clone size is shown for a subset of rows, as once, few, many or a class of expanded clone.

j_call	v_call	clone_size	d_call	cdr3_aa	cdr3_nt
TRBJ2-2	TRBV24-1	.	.	CATSDLPRGDTGELFF	TGTGCCACCAGTGATTTGCCCAGGGGTGACACCGGGGAGCTGTTTTTT
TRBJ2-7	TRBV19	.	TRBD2	CASSGGGTLLPYEQYF	TGTGCCAGTAGTGGGGGGGGGACCCTCCTCCCCTACGAGCAGTACTTC
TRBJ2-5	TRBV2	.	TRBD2	CASSQLAAQETQYF	TGTGCCAGCAGCCAACTAGCGGCACAAGAGACCCAGTACTTC
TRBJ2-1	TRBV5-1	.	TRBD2	CASSLVAGAYNEQFF	TGCGCCAGCAGCTTGGTTGCGGGGGCCTACAATGAGCAGTTCTTC
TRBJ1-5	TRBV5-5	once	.	CASSLDGYQPQHF	TGTGCCAGCAGCTTGGACGGGTATCAGCCCCAGCATTTT
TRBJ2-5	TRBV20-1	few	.	CSARTKQTQYF	TGCAGTGCCAGGACAAAGCAGACCCAGTACTTC
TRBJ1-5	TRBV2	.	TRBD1	CASSGKGALGPPQHF	TGTGCCAGCAGTGGCAAGGGGGCGCTTGGCCCGCCCCAGCATTTT
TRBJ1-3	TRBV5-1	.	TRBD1	CASSQPDREGNTIYF	TGCGCCAGCAGCCAACCTGACAGGGAGGGAAACACCATATATTTT
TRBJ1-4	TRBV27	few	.	CASSHGGATNEKLFF	TGTGCCAGCAGTCACGGAGGGGCAACTAATGAAAAACTGTTTTTT
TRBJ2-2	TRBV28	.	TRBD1	CASSPQDRVGTGELFF	TGTGCCAGCAGTCCGCAAGACAGGGTGGGCACCGGGGAGCTGTTTTTT
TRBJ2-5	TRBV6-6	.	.	CASSYPGGVQETQYF	TGTGCCAGCAGTTACCCGGGGGGCGTTCAAGAGACCCAGTACTTC
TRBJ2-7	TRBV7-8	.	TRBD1	CASSLEAGTGDVYEQYF	TGTGCCAGCAGCTTAGAAGCCGGGACAGGGGACGTGTACGAGCAGTACTTC
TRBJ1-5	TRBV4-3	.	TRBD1	CASSQDRDRGQPQHF	TGCGCCAGCAGCCAAGATCGGGACAGGGGTCAGCCCCAGCATTTT
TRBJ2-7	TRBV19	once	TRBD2	CASSLGTSGRPYF	TGTGCCAGTAGCCTCGGGACTAGCGGGAGACCGTACTTC
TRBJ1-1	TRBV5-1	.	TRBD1	CASSLTGGIEAFF	TGCGCCAGCAGCTTGACAGGGGGAATTGAAGCTTTCTTT
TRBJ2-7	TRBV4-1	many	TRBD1	CASSQRASDRGRYEQYF	TGCGCCAGCAGCCAGAGGGCTTCGGACAGGGGACGCTACGAGCAGTACTTC
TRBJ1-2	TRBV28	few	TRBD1	CASSLPTGGYRGYGYTF	TGTGCCAGCAGTTTACCAACAGGGGGTTATAGAGGCTATGGCTACACCTTC
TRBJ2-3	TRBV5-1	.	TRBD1	CASSFNQGAGTDTQYF	TGCGCCAGCAGCTTCAACCAGGGGGCGGGCACAGATACGCAGTATTTT